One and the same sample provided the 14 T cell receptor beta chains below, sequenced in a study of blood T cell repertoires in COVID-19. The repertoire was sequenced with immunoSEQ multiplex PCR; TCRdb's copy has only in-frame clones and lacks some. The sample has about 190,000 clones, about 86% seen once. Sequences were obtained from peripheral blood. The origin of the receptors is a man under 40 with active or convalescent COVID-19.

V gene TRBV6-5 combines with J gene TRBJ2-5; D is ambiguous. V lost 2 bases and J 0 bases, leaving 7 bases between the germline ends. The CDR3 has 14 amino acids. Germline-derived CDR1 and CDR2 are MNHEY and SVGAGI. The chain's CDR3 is CASSYSEYQETQYF. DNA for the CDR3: TGTGCCAGCAGTTACAGCGAGTACCAAGAGACCCAGTACTTC.

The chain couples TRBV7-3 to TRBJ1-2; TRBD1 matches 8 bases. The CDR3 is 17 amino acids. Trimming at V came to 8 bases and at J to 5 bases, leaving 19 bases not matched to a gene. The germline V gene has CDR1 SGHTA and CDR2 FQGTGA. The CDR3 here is CASASWTGTSERYGYTF. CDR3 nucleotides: TGTGCCAGCGCCTCCTGGACAGGGACATCCGAGCGGTATGGCTACACCTTC.

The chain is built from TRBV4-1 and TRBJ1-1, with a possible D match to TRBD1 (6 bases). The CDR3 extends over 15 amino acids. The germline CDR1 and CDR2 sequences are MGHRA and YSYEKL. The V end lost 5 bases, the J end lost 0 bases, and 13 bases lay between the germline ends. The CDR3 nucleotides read TGCGCCAGCAGCTACAGGGAAACAATGAACACTGAAGCTTTCTTT. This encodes CASSYRETMNTEAFF.

CDR3 amino acids: CASSDSQGIYNSPLHF. The CDR3 nucleotides read TGTGCCAGCAGTGACTCTCAGGGAATCTATAATTCACCCCTCCACTTT. The chain combines TRBV6-4 with TRBJ1-6; the D gene is possibly TRBD1 (5 bases). Germline CDR1 reads MRHNA; CDR2 reads SNTAGT. The CDR3 length is 16 residues. Trimming shortened V by 0 bases and J by 3 bases, and 9 bases separated the two germline ends.

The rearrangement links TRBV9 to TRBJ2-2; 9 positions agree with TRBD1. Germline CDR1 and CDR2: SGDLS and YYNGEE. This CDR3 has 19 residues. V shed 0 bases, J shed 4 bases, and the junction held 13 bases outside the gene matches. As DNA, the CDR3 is TGTGCCAGCAGCGTAGCTTTACCGGGACAGGGCGAATTCACCGGGGAGCTGTTTTTT. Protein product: CASSVALPGQGEFTGELFF.

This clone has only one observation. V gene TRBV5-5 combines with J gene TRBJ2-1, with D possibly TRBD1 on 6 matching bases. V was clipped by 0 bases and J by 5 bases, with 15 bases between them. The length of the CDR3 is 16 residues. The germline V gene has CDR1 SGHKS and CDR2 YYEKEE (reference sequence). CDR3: CASSLAPTGMDNEQFF. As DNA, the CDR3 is TGTGCCAGCAGCTTGGCCCCCACAGGGATGGACAATGAGCAGTTCTTC.

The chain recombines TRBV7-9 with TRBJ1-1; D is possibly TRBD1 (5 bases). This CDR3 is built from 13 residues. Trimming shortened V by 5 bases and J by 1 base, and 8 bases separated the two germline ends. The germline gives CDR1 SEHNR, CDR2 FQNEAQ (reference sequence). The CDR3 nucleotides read TGTGCCAGCAGCGGGGCGGCGAACACTGAAGCTTTCTTT. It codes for CASSGAANTEAFF.

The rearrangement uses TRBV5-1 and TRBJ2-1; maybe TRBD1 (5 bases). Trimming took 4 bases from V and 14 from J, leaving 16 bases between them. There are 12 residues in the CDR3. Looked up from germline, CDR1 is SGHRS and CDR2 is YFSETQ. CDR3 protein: CASSIQGGSEFF. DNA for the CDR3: TGCGCCAGCAGCATCCAGGGTGGTTCGGAGTTCTTC.

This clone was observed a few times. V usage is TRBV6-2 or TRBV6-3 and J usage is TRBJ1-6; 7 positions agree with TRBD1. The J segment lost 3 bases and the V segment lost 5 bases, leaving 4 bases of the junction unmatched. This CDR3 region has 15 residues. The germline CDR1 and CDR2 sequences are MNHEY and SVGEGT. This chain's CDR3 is CASSTGQRYNSPLHF. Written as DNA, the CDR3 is TGTGCCAGCAGTACGGGACAGCGCTATAATTCACCCCTCCACTTT.

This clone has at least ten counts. The CDR3 loop reads CASSVPQGGNTGELFF. In nucleotides, the CDR3 is TGTGCCAGCAGCGTACCCCAGGGGGGGAACACCGGGGAGCTGTTTTTT. The V call is TRBV9, the J call TRBJ2-2, with D possibly matching TRBD1 (7 bases). Per germline, CDR1 SGDLS and CDR2 YYNGEE. The length of the CDR3 is 16 residues. V lost 1 base to trimming and J lost 1 base, with 11 bases between them.

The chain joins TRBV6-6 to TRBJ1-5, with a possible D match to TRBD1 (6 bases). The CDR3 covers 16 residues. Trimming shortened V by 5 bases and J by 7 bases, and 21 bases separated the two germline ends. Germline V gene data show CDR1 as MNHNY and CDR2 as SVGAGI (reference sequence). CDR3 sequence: CASSKKVQGSGQPQHF. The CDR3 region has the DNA TGTGCCAGCAGTAAAAAGGTACAGGGATCGGGGCAGCCCCAGCATTTT.

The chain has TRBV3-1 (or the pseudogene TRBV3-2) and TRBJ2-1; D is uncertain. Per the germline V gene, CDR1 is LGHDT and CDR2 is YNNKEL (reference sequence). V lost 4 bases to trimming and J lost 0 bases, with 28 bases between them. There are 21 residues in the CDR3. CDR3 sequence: CASSPAEYWCKLPSSYNEQFF. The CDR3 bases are TGTGCCAGCAGCCCCGCTGAGTATTGGTGCAAGCTGCCAAGCTCCTACAATGAGCAGTTCTTC.

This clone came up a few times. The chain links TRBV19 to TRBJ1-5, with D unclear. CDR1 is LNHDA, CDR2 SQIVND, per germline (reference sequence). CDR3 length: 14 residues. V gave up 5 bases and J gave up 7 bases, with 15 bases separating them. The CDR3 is CASSPRGVGQPQHF. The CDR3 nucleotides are TGTGCCAGTAGTCCCCGCGGGGTGGGGCAGCCCCAGCATTTT. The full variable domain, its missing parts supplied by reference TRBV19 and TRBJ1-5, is DGGITQSPKYLFRKEGQNVTLSCEQNLNHDAMYWYRQDPGQGLRLIYYSQIVNDFQKGDIAEGYSVSREKKESFPLTVTSAQKNPTAFYLCASSPRGVGQPQHFGDGTRLSIL.

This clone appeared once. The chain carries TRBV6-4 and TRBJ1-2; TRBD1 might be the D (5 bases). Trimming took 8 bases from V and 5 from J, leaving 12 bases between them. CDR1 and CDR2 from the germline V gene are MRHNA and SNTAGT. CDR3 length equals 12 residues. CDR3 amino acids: CASGSRAYGYTF. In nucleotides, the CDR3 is TGTGCCAGCGGGTCCAGGGCTTATGGCTACACCTTC.